Shown below are 21 T cell receptor beta chains from a single sample sequenced in a study of beta chain features in type 1 diabetes. Sequencing targeted expressed TCRB transcripts, as all isolated RNA had been reverse transcribed. TCRdb keeps only in-frame clones here, not all; method: immunoSEQ multiplex PCR. The sample lists under 800,000 clones, 15% to 17% occurring once. Specimen: naive CD4+ T cells from blood. All receptors come from a man between 18 and 35 years old in good health.

This clone was found a few times. The V and J genes are TRBV19 and TRBJ2-5, with a tentative D call TRBD1 (5 bases). The CDR3 has 14 residues. V lost 5 bases and J lost 4, with 14 bases in between. The germline CDR1 and CDR2 sequences are LNHDA and SQIVND (reference sequence). CDR3 in DNA: TGTGCCAGTAGTTACACAGGAATTCGAGAGACCCAGTACTTC. It codes for CASSYTGIRETQYF.

The V gene is TRBV5-1, the J gene TRBJ2-3; no definite D call. Trimming left V 5 bases short and J 3 bases short, with 10 bases between. The CDR3 has 13 residues. CDR1 SGHRS and CDR2 YFSETQ come from the germline V gene. CDR3 in DNA: TGCGCCAGCAGTCGAGAAAGGACAGATACGCAGTATTTT. Protein sequence: CASSRERTDTQYF.

The J gene is TRBJ2-7, the V gene TRBV10-3; no definite D call. CDR1 is ENHRY, CDR2 SYGVKD, per germline. V lost 1 base, J lost 5 bases, and 12 bases lay in between. This CDR3 contains 14 residues. The CDR3 loop reads CAISELGVTNEQYF. The CDR3 coding sequence is TGTGCCATCAGTGAGTTAGGCGTTACCAACGAGCAGTACTTC.

The chain couples TRBV9 to TRBJ2-2; 8 nucleotides agree with TRBD2. This CDR3 is 16 amino acids long. The J segment lost 4 bases and the V segment lost 2 bases, leaving 7 bases of the junction unmatched. Germline-derived CDR1 and CDR2 are SGDLS and YYNGEE. The CDR3 sequence: CASSVLGREGTGELFF. In nucleotides, the CDR3 is TGTGCCAGCAGCGTGCTCGGGAGGGAGGGCACCGGGGAGCTGTTTTTT. The full variable domain, its missing parts supplied by reference TRBV9 and TRBJ2-2, is DSGVTQTPKHLITATGQRVTLRCSPRSGDLSVYWYQQSLDQGLQFLIQYYNGEERAKGNILERFSAQQFPDLHSELNLSSLELGDSALYFCASSVLGREGTGELFFGEGSRLTVL.

This clone occurred a few times. The rearrangement joins TRBV7-8 to TRBJ2-1; 11 nucleotides align to TRBD2. Trimming cost V 10 bases and J 9 bases; bases outside gene matches: 5. Germline CDR1 SGHVS, CDR2 FQNEAQ. The CDR3 runs to 12 residues. CDR3 sequence: CATSGRRGEQFF. CDR3 sequence (DNA): TGTGCCACTAGCGGGAGGCGTGGTGAGCAGTTCTTC.

J is TRBJ2-1 and V is TRBV5-1, with 11 bases identical to TRBD2. From germline, CDR1 is SGHRS and CDR2 YFSETQ. V lost 4 bases, J lost 12 bases, and 27 bases stayed unmatched. This CDR3 is built from 20 residues. The CDR3: CASSKTGTGKTSGDLNRQFF. CDR3 in DNA: TGCGCCAGCAGCAAAACCGGGACAGGAAAGACTAGCGGGGACCTCAATCGGCAGTTCTTC.

This clone came up a few times. The CDR3 bases are TGTGCCAGCAGCGCCGACAGCAGAGACACCGGGGAGCTGTTTTTT. Translation gives CASSADSRDTGELFF. V usage is TRBV9 and J usage is TRBJ2-2; weak D call: TRBD1 (5 bases). The CDR3 extends over 15 amino acids. Germline V gene data show CDR1 as SGDLS and CDR2 as YYNGEE. V lost 3 bases and J lost 3, with 12 bases in between.

This clone has a handful of counts. CDR3 sequence reads: CASRPGAEYNEQFF. The DNA for the CDR3 is TGTGCCAGCCGTCCCGGAGCGGAATACAATGAGCAGTTCTTC. J is TRBJ2-1 and V is TRBV7-2; tentatively, D is TRBD2 (5 bases). Germline lookup yields CDR1 SGHTA and CDR2 FQGNSA. The length of the CDR3 is 14 residues. The V end lost 8 bases, the J end lost 4 bases, and 15 bases lay between the germline ends.

This chain links TRBV7-6 with TRBJ2-7; the D gene could be TRBD1 or TRBD2 (5 bases each). This CDR3 contains 16 residues. The germline V and J ends were trimmed by 5 bases and 7 bases, with 24 bases remaining between them. Germline CDR1 is SGHVS and CDR2 is FNYEAQ. CDR3 protein: CASSQAGAVPPWEQYF. CDR3 sequence (DNA): TGTGCCAGCAGCCAGGCCGGGGCCGTCCCCCCCTGGGAGCAGTACTTC.

This clone was observed a handful of times. This chain links TRBV2 with TRBJ1-5, with 8 nucleotides matching TRBD1. The germline gives CDR1 SNHLY, CDR2 FYNNEI. CDR3 length: 14 residues. Trimming cost V 5 bases and J 6 bases; bases outside gene matches: 6. CDR3 coding DNA: TGTGCCAGCAGTTTGTCAGGGGGCTCTCAGCCCCAGCATTTT. Protein sequence: CASSLSGGSQPQHF.

This clone was seen a handful of times. This chain connects TRBV18 to TRBJ1-1; D remains ambiguous. The V gene's germline CDR1 is KGHSH and CDR2 LQKENI. Trimming removed 4 bases from V and 5 bases from J, with 14 bases in between. The CDR3 contains 14 residues. The CDR3 sequence is CASSLGPRGTEAFF. The CDR3 nucleotides are TGTGCCAGCTCACTAGGCCCAAGAGGGACTGAAGCTTTCTTT.

This clone was seen a few times. The chain links TRBV29-1 to TRBJ2-2, with D possibly TRBD2 on 6 matching bases. CDR1 and CDR2 (germline): SQVTM, ANQGSEA. The CDR3 length is 15 residues. V was trimmed by 6 bases and J by 0 bases, leaving 14 bases between them. The CDR3 here is CSVRILATNTGELFF. The CDR3, as DNA: TGCAGCGTACGAATCCTAGCGACGAACACCGGGGAGCTGTTTTTT.

The chain combines TRBV2 with TRBJ2-6, with D perhaps being TRBD1 or TRBD2 (5 bases each). This CDR3 has 15 amino acids. V gave up 6 bases and J gave up 0 bases, with 9 bases separating them. The germline gives CDR1 SNHLY, CDR2 FYNNEI. The CDR3 bases are TGTGCCAGCAGGGGGACCAGCTCTGGGGCCAACGTCCTGACTTTC. Its protein product is CASRGTSSGANVLTF.

This chain joins TRBV23-1 and TRBJ2-1; D perhaps matches TRBD1 (6 bases). TRBV23-1 carries the ORF label, with uncertain function. V lost 4 bases and J lost 10, with 17 bases in between. This CDR3 region has 14 residues. CDR3 amino acids: CASSPRARGEEQFF. The DNA for the CDR3 is TGCGCCAGCAGTCCACGGGCCAGGGGAGAGGAGCAGTTCTTC.

The chain has TRBV29-1 and TRBJ1-1; 8 nucleotides align to TRBD1. V trimming: 6 bases; J trimming: 5 bases; junction bases outside the gene matches: 5. Per germline, CDR1 SQVTM and CDR2 ANQGSEA. This CDR3 comprises 12 residues. The CDR3 DNA sequence: TGCAGCGTCACAGGGGGTTGGACTGAAGCTTTCTTT. Translation gives CSVTGGWTEAFF.

This clone was detected a few times. V gene TRBV18 combines with J gene TRBJ1-1, with D possibly TRBD1 on 6 matching bases. CDR1 is KGHSH and CDR2 is LQKENI in the germline V gene. Trimming stripped 5 bases from V and 0 bases from J, with 16 bases between. The length of the CDR3 is 16 residues. The CDR3: CASSSNIGGLNTEAFF. The CDR3, as DNA: TGTGCCAGCTCATCCAATATCGGGGGCCTGAACACTGAAGCTTTCTTT.

There are a few counts of this clone. The V and J genes are TRBV28 and TRBJ2-1, with D hard to call. Germline values: CDR1 MDHEN, CDR2 SYDVKM. The CDR3 length is 15 residues. V lost 2 bases, J lost 8 bases, and 16 bases lay in between. CDR3 DNA: TGTGCCAGCAGTTTAGGAAGAATGGTAACCCATGAGCAGTTCTTC. Its protein is CASSLGRMVTHEQFF.

The chain joins TRBV4-1 to TRBJ1-6; D ambiguous. The V end was cut by 0 bases, the J end by 9 bases, with 12 bases between. The germline V gene encodes CDR1 MGHRA and CDR2 YSYEKL. This CDR3 contains 15 residues. CDR3 in amino acids: CASSQDPEAGSPLHF. CDR3 DNA: TGCGCCAGCAGCCAAGATCCGGAGGCCGGTTCACCCCTCCACTTT.

J is TRBJ1-5 and V is TRBV6-5, with 12 bases lining up with TRBD1. Germline CDR1 MNHEY, CDR2 SVGAGI. This CDR3 contains 16 residues. V lost 4 bases and J lost 6; bases outside the gene matches: 7. Written as DNA, the CDR3 is TGTGCCAGCAGTTTCACCGGGACAGGGGGCCGTCAGCCCCAGCATTTT. It specifies CASSFTGTGGRQPQHF.

This clone was counted only a few times. This chain links TRBV28 with TRBJ1-1; the D is unclear. The CDR3 sequence is 14 residues long. Germline CDR1 reads MDHEN; CDR2 reads SYDVKM. V was cut by 3 bases and J by 4 bases, with 12 bases left in between. CDR3: CASSLKTLGTEAFF. The CDR3 DNA is TGTGCCAGCAGTTTGAAGACGTTGGGCACTGAAGCTTTCTTT.

The chain employs TRBV5-6 and TRBJ1-2; 7 bases are shared with TRBD1. The germline V gene has CDR1 SGHDT and CDR2 YYEEEE. Losses at the gene ends were 5 bases for V and 5 bases for J; bases not matched to a gene: 9. The CDR3 is 14 residues long. DNA of the CDR3: TGTGCCAGCAGTACAGACAGGGAGGGATATGGCTACACCTTC. This gives the protein CASSTDREGYGYTF.